The sequence of this TCR beta chain was determined in a study of T cell changes during pregnancy in multiple sclerosis. There are 16 residues in the CDR3. Germline V gene sequence: CDR1 SGHTA, CDR2 FQGTGA. With V trimmed by 5 bases and J by 5 bases, 3 bases remained unmatched. Assay used: immunoSEQ multiplex PCR; TCRdb lists only in-frame clones, some missing. The sample includes about 55,000 clones, roughly 94% of them seen just once. The TCR comes from a female donor with multiple sclerosis, enrolled in a pregnancy study. V usage is TRBV7-3 and J usage is TRBJ2-1; 16 nucleotides match TRBD2. Source: CD8+ T cells from peripheral blood mononuclear cells, taken after pregnancy. CDR3 amino acids: CASSAGLAGGHNEQFF. CDR3 coding DNA: TGTGCCAGCAGCGCGGGACTAGCGGGAGGGCACAATGAGCAGTTCTTC.